The sequence of this TCR beta chain was determined in a study of shared clonotypes between healthy human individuals. CDR3 length: 13 residues. CDR1 MNHEY and CDR2 SVGAGI come from the germline V gene. The V and J ends lost 2 bases and 7 bases respectively, with 8 bases between them. Assay: immunoSEQ multiplex PCR; the TCRdb copy retains only in-frame clones and omits some. The table has about 500,000 clones, approximately 80% seen once; the top ten hold about 12%. The clonotype originates from a middle-aged woman in good health. Some clones in this sample may be carry-over from other donors' samples. Sequences were obtained from PBMCs. This chain links TRBV6-5 with TRBJ2-2; the D is unclear. The CDR3 DNA sequence: TGTGCCAGCAGTTACCTAGGAATCGGGGAGCTGTTTTTT. Protein product: CASSYLGIGELFF.